A single T cell receptor beta chain is shown here with its context. The antigen is undetermined. CDR1 is SGHTA and CDR2 is FQGNSA in the germline V gene. The CDR3 is 15 amino acids. V was pared by 2 bases and J by 3 bases, with 14 bases between. The sample comes from a study of STAT5B mutations in CD4+ large granular lymphocyte leukemia. The assay was immunoSEQ multiplex PCR, and TCRdb's table has in-frame clones only and misses some. The sample has some 23,000 clones; roughly 69% are singletons. Study results and caveats: No patients shared main leukemic clonotypes, though roughly 27% appeared at low frequency elsewhere. Patient CD4-sorted repertoires stayed more clonal than healthy ones after leukemic-clone removal.

Sequenced sample: CD4+ T cells from blood buffy coats. The clonotype comes from a human donor in good health. J is TRBJ2-7 and V is TRBV7-2, with D perhaps assigned TRBD1 or TRBD2 (5 bases each). CDR3 in amino acids: CASSLSGRGDYEQYF. The DNA for the CDR3 is TGTGCCAGCAGCTTAAGTGGCAGAGGGGACTACGAGCAGTACTTC.